This passage covers 5 T cell receptor beta chains from one sample sequenced in a study of blood T cell repertoires in COVID-19. TCRdb's table, derived via immunoSEQ multiplex PCR, lists solely in-frame clones and lacks some. Altogether hundreds of thousands of clones are present, less than 90% being singletons, with the ten largest covering roughly 6.6%. Sequencing used peripheral blood. Source of these receptors: a woman aged 55-69 years with COVID-19, enrolled during active disease.

The chain carries TRBV9 and TRBJ2-3, with D maybe TRBD1 (6 bases). Trimming took off 3 bases at V and 5 bases at J, with 13 bases between the two ends. This CDR3 has 14 residues. CDR1 SGDLS and CDR2 YYNGEE come from the germline V gene. The CDR3 is CASSAPSTGDTQYF. CDR3 nucleotide sequence: TGTGCCAGCAGCGCCCCCTCGACAGGAGATACGCAGTATTTT.

The table lists this clone with a count of one. This chain links TRBV5-4 with TRBJ1-4; no reliable D call. The CDR3 spans 13 residues. V was shortened by 5 bases and J by 5 bases, with 10 bases between the two germline ends. From germline, CDR1 is SGHNT and CDR2 YYREEE (reference sequence). This chain's CDR3 is CASRATVNEKLFF. In DNA, the CDR3 is TGTGCCAGCAGGGCTACAGTGAATGAAAAACTGTTTTTT.

V gene TRBV28 combines with J gene TRBJ2-2, with 7 nucleotides matching TRBD1. V dropped 2 bases and J dropped 7; count of bases not matched to a gene: 4. The CDR3 has 14 residues. Looked up from germline, CDR1 is MDHEN and CDR2 is SYDVKM. Here the CDR3 DNA reads TGTGCCAGCAGTTTAGGACAGGCAAGCGGGGAGCTGTTTTTT. Translation gives CASSLGQASGELFF.

The CDR3 sequence: CASTLVWEDAGYTF. In DNA, the CDR3 is TGTGCCAGCACCCTCGTATGGGAGGATGCTGGCTACACCTTC. This chain uses TRBV5-5 with TRBJ1-2, with D unresolved. The CDR3 is 14 amino acids. The V gene's germline CDR1 is SGHKS and CDR2 YYEKEE (reference sequence). V was cut by 6 bases and J by 7 bases, with 19 bases left in between.

This clone was seen only once. The chain is built from TRBV20-1 and TRBJ2-1, with D perhaps matching TRBD2 (5 bases). Germline CDR1 is DFQATT and CDR2 is SNEGSKA (reference sequence). The CDR3 is made up of 14 amino acids. V lost 3 bases and J lost 0, with 9 bases in between. CDR3 region: CSASFSDSYNEQFF. DNA for the CDR3: TGCAGTGCTAGTTTTAGCGACTCCTACAATGAGCAGTTCTTC.